Listed below are T cell receptor beta chains from one sample, sequenced in a study of T cells after yellow fever vaccination. TCRdb redid the calling of the 5' RACE reads with MiXCR, one entry per CDR3 protein. Of about 94,000 distinct CDR3 sequences listed, approximately 8.4% are singletons. Sequencing was performed on CD8+ T cells not binding an NS4B(214-222) dextramer, sorted from PBMCs, taken more than 13 days after the first yellow fever vaccination. The receptors were sampled from a man between 18 and 29 years old who received the YFV17D yellow fever vaccine. CDR3s include the opening cysteine and the closing phenylalanine or tryptophan. Each record gives: CDR3 DNA, CDR3 protein, clone size, J gene, D gene, V gene, CDR3 length. The D gene is left open where the match is weak. Expanded clones get a size class; other rows say once, few or many, or leave the size out.

TGTGCCAGCAGCCGTACAGGGGAAACTGAAGCTTTCTTT CASSRTGETEAFF many TRBJ1-1 TRBD1 TRBV7-9 13
TGTGCTAGCAGCTTCGGAGGGGGGAACACCGGGGAGCTGTTTTTT CASSFGGGNTGELFF - TRBJ2-2 - TRBV7-7 15
TGTGCCAGCAGTTCCACGATTGGGCCCCTTTTATACACAGATACGCAGTATTTT CASSSTIGPLLYTDTQYF - TRBJ2-3 - TRBV5-4 18
TGTGCCAGCAGCCAGTACAGGGGACCGGAGCAGTTCTTC CASSQYRGPEQFF many TRBJ2-1 TRBD1 TRBV5-6 13
TGTGCCAGCAGTTACTCATCGGCCAGGGGGACAGGCGGCTACACCTTC CASSYSSARGTGGYTF few TRBJ1-2 TRBD1 TRBV6-2/TRBV6-3 16
TGTGCCAGCAGGGCCCAGGGGGACCCCTACAATGAGCAGTTCTTC CASRAQGDPYNEQFF few TRBJ2-1 TRBD1 TRBV28 15
TGTGCCACCCCCGGGACTGAAGATAGCACAGATACGCAGTATTTT CATPGTEDSTDTQYF - TRBJ2-3 - TRBV24-1 15
TGTGCCAGCAGTCCGACTCTGAGGTTGAACTATGAGCAGTTCTTC CASSPTLRLNYEQFF few TRBJ2-1 - TRBV7-2 15
TGTGCCAGCAGTCCCTCACCCCTTGATACGCAGTATTTT CASSPSPLDTQYF many TRBJ2-3 - TRBV12-3/TRBV12-4 13
TGCGCCAGCAGCCAAGGGAGCGGGGGGGCCTACGAGCAGTACTTC CASSQGSGGAYEQYF few TRBJ2-7 TRBD2 TRBV4-3 15
TGTGCCAGCAGTTTCAGGGCGTCCGGGTATGGCTACACCTTC CASSFRASGYGYTF - TRBJ1-2 - TRBV6-2/TRBV6-3 14
TGTGCCAGCAGCCAAGAGTTGGCAAGGCCCTACGAGCAGTACTTC CASSQELARPYEQYF - TRBJ2-7 - TRBV4-2 15
TGTGCCAGCAGACGCGAGATTAACACCGGGGAGCTGTTTTTT CASRREINTGELFF - TRBJ2-2 - TRBV6-1 14
TGTGCCAGCAGCTTGGGTCAGGGAGATGAGCAGTTCTTC CASSLGQGDEQFF few TRBJ2-1 - TRBV5-4 13
TGTGCCAGCAGCCCCGACGGGACTCTGGGAGATACGCAGTATTTT CASSPDGTLGDTQYF few TRBJ2-3 - TRBV9 15
TGTGCCAGCAGCCGCGGGAGCGGGGGAGACTACGAGCAGTACTTC CASSRGSGGDYEQYF few TRBJ2-7 TRBD2 TRBV4-2 15
TGTGCCAGCAGGTCTGCCGGGACAGGAGGCTCACCCCTCCACTTT CASRSAGTGGSPLHF - TRBJ1-6 TRBD1 TRBV7-9 15
TGTGCCAGCAGCGTAGAGGGTAGCACAGATACGCAGTATTTT CASSVEGSTDTQYF few TRBJ2-3 - TRBV9 14